This is a list of T cell receptor beta chains from one sample in a study of T cell responses to AZD1222 COVID-19 vaccine. Sequencing was performed with immunoSEQ multiplex PCR; in TCRdb, only in-frame clones are kept and a portion is missing. Of about 100,000 clones listed, 87% are singletons. The sample in question was peripheral blood, obtained 28 days after the second AZD1222 dose. These receptors were obtained from an adult who received the AZD1222 COVID-19 vaccine. Each CDR3 is given with its conserved first and last residue. Each record gives: D gene, clone size, J gene, V gene, CDR3 length, CDR3 protein, CDR3 DNA. D genes are given only for firm matches. Size values are once, few and many counts, or a class for expanded clones, and some rows have none.

>.|.|TRBJ1-2|TRBV25-1|15
CASSEDGYGDYGYTF
TGTGCCAGCAGTGAAGATGGGTATGGAGACTATGGCTACACCTTC
>TRBD1|few|TRBJ1-2|TRBV29-1|13
CSVQDREGWGYTF
TGCAGCGTTCAAGACAGGGAAGGGTGGGGCTACACCTTC
>.|.|TRBJ1-4|TRBV19|16
CASSIVHRVKAEKLFF
TGTGCCAGTAGTATAGTTCACAGGGTTAAGGCCGAAAAACTGTTTTTT
>.|.|TRBJ1-4|TRBV7-9|16
CASSPTFRATNEKLFF
TGTGCCAGCAGCCCAACTTTCAGGGCAACTAATGAAAAACTGTTTTTT
>.|.|TRBJ2-7|TRBV12-3/TRBV12-4|11
CASSLGYEQYF
TGTGCCAGCAGTTTGGGCTACGAGCAGTACTTC
>.|.|TRBJ2-3|TRBV10-2|15
CASRNMGFQNYTQYF
TGCGCCAGCAGGAATATGGGATTCCAGAATTATACGCAGTATTTT
>TRBD1|.|TRBJ2-7|TRBV10-3|16
CAISGYSGTASYEQYF
TGTGCCATCAGTGGTTATTCCGGGACAGCCTCCTACGAGCAGTACTTC
>.|.|TRBJ2-5|TRBV25-1|13
CASSEYGEETQYF
TGTGCCAGCAGTGAATACGGGGAAGAGACCCAGTACTTC
>TRBD1|.|TRBJ1-1|TRBV2|13
CASHEGTGTEAFF
TGTGCCAGCCACGAAGGGACAGGCACTGAAGCTTTCTTT
>TRBD1|few|TRBJ1-6|TRBV4-1|14
CASSRDRGNSPLHF
TGCGCCAGCAGCCGGGACAGGGGTAATTCACCCCTCCACTTT
>TRBD1|once|TRBJ2-7|TRBV9|14
CASSVLDRAYEQYF
TGTGCCAGCAGCGTTTTGGACAGGGCATACGAGCAGTACTTC
>TRBD1|.|TRBJ2-1|TRBV5-1|15
CASSLGQGAYNEQFF
TGCGCCAGCAGCTTGGGACAGGGAGCCTACAATGAGCAGTTCTTC
>.|.|TRBJ2-2|TRBV3-1/TRBV3-2|14
CASSHFGNTGELFF
TGTGCCAGCAGCCATTTCGGTAACACCGGGGAGCTGTTTTTT
>TRBD2|.|TRBJ2-5|TRBV5-1|16
CASSLGSGGRQETQYF
TGCGCCAGCAGCTTGGGTTCGGGGGGTCGACAAGAGACCCAGTACTTC
>TRBD2|.|TRBJ2-3|TRBV5-1|15
CASSQVAGGPQAQYF
TGCGCCAGCAGCCAGGTAGCGGGGGGGCCGCAGGCGCAGTATTTT
>.|.|TRBJ1-2|TRBV28|13
CASSVGDSYGYTF
TGTGCCAGCAGTGTGGGGGACTCTTATGGCTACACCTTC
>.|.|TRBJ2-5|TRBV5-1|14
CASSWVGRGETQYF
TGCGCCAGCAGCTGGGTGGGCAGGGGTGAGACCCAGTACTTC
>.|.|TRBJ1-4|TRBV12-3/TRBV12-4|12
CASSVVGEKLFF
TGTGCCAGCAGTGTTGTAGGTGAAAAACTGTTTTTT
>.|.|TRBJ1-5|TRBV28|16
CASSFDSMGSNQPQHF
TGTGCCAGCAGTTTTGACAGCATGGGGAGCAATCAGCCCCAGCATTTT
>.|.|TRBJ2-7|TRBV15|15
CATSRGRPLGNEQYF
TGTGCCACCAGCAGAGGAAGACCCCTCGGGAACGAGCAGTACTTC
>.|few|TRBJ1-4|TRBV18|13
CASSPIDTEKLFF
TGTGCCAGCTCACCAATAGATACGGAAAAACTGTTTTTT
>.|once|TRBJ2-7|TRBV18|11
CASSPGREQYF
TGTGCCAGCTCACCGGGTCGCGAGCAGTACTTC
>.|.|TRBJ1-6|TRBV10-3|13
CAIRQVYNSPLHF
TGTGCCATCAGGCAAGTCTATAATTCACCCCTCCACTTT
>.|.|TRBJ1-4|TRBV19|14
CASSMRGLGEKLFF
TGTGCCAGTAGTATGCGGGGGCTCGGTGAAAAACTGTTTTTT
>TRBD1|.|TRBJ2-1|TRBV12-3/TRBV12-4|13
CASSYYRGHEQFF
TGTGCCAGCAGTTATTACAGGGGCCATGAGCAGTTCTTC
>.|once|TRBJ2-7|TRBV30|12
CAWSATSYEQYF
TGTGCCTGGAGTGCGACTTCCTACGAGCAGTACTTC
>.|.|TRBJ1-5|TRBV3-1/TRBV3-2|14
CASSPGTVDQPQHF
TGTGCCAGCAGCCCCGGAACGGTAGATCAGCCCCAGCATTTT
>TRBD1|.|TRBJ1-1|TRBV10-3|15
CAISGGQGMNTEAFF
TGTGCCATCAGTGGCGGACAGGGCATGAACACTGAAGCTTTCTTT
>TRBD1|.|TRBJ1-2|TRBV9|15
CASSPTTGGVYGYTF
TGTGCCAGCAGCCCGACGACAGGGGGCGTCTATGGCTACACCTTC
>.|.|TRBJ2-1|TRBV19|15
CASSIPGLSYNEQFF
TGTGCCAGTAGTATACCGGGACTCTCCTACAATGAGCAGTTCTTC
>.|.|TRBJ1-2|TRBV4-1|16
CASSQAAGGSRGGYTF
TGCGCCAGCAGCCAAGCGGCGGGGGGATCCAGGGGCGGCTACACCTTC
>TRBD2|.|TRBJ2-5|TRBV4-2|15
CASSQGLAVGETQYF
TGTGCCAGCAGCCAAGGACTAGCCGTCGGAGAGACCCAGTACTTC
>.|once|TRBJ2-5|TRBV13|13
CASSFAGEETQYF
TGTGCCAGCAGCTTTGCTGGGGAGGAGACCCAGTACTTC
>TRBD1|once|TRBJ1-4|TRBV29-1|13
CSGTGTGGEKLFF
TGCAGCGGAACCGGGACAGGGGGTGAAAAACTGTTTTTT
>.|.|TRBJ1-5|TRBV14|13
CASSEGLNQPQHF
TGTGCCAGCAGCGAGGGGCTCAATCAGCCCCAGCATTTT
>.|once|TRBJ1-6|TRBV10-2|12
CASSAHNSPLHF
TGCGCCAGCAGTGCGCATAATTCACCCCTCCACTTT
>.|.|TRBJ1-1|TRBV19|13
CASSIAHRGEAFF
TGTGCCAGTAGTATAGCACACCGGGGTGAAGCTTTCTTT